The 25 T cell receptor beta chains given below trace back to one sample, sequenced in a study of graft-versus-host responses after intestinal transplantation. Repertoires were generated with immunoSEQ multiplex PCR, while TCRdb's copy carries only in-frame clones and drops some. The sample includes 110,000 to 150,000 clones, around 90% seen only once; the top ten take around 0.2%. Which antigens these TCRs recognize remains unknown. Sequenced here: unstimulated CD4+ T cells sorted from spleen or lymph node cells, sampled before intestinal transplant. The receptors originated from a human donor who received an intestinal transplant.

CDR3 residues: CSVRYSTGFTNEKLFF. CDR3 DNA: TGCAGCGTCAGATACTCGACAGGGTTTACTAATGAAAAACTGTTTTTT. The chain joins TRBV29-1 to TRBJ1-4; TRBD1 aligns across 7 bases. After removal of 6 bases from V and 2 bases from J, the junction contained 12 bases not matched to a gene. Germline assignment: CDR1 SQVTM and CDR2 ANQGSEA. This CDR3 has 16 amino acids.

The CDR3 DNA is TGCGCCAGCAGCTTAGGCGGGACGGCCTCCTACAATGAGCAGTTCTTC. Translating it yields CASSLGGTASYNEQFF. V usage is TRBV5-1 and J usage is TRBJ2-1, with D possibly TRBD2 on 6 matching bases. Germline CDR1 and CDR2: SGHRS and YFSETQ. The CDR3 spans 16 residues. Trimming pared 2 bases from V and 0 bases from J, leaving 12 bases between.

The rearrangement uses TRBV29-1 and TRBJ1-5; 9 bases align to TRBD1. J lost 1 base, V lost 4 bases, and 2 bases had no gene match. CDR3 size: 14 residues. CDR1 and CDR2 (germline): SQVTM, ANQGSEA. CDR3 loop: CSVVGTGSNQPQHF. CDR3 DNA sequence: TGCAGCGTTGTTGGGACAGGGAGCAATCAGCCCCAGCATTTT.

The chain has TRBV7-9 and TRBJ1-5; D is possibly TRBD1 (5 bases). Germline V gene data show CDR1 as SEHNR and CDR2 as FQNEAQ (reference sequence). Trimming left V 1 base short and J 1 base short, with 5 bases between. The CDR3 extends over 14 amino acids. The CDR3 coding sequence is TGTGCCAGCAGCTTAGACAGGAGCAATCAGCCCCAGCATTTT. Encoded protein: CASSLDRSNQPQHF.

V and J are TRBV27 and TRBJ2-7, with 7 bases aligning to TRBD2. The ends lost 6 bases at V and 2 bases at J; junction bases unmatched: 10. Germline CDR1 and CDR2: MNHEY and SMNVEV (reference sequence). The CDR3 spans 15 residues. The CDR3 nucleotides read TGTGCCAGCAGCATCCGGGCTAGCGGTGCCTACGAGCAGTACTTC. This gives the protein CASSIRASGAYEQYF.

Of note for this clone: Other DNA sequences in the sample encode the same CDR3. CDR3 region: CATSRDRGGGGGSYEQYF. The CDR3 bases are TGTGCCACCAGCAGAGATCGGGGCGGGGGGGGCGGCTCCTACGAGCAGTACTTC. The chain joins TRBV15 to TRBJ2-7, with 9 bases that match TRBD2. Trimming took 0 bases from V and 0 from J; bases not matched to a gene: 9. This CDR3 region has 18 residues. Germline V CDR1 and CDR2: LNHNV, YYDKDF (reference sequence).

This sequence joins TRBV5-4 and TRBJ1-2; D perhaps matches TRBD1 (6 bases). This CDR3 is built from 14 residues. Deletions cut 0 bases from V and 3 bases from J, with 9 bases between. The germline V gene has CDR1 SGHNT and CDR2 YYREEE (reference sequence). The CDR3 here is CASSLAGADYGYTF. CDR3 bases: TGTGCCAGCAGCTTGGCAGGGGCTGACTATGGCTACACCTTC.

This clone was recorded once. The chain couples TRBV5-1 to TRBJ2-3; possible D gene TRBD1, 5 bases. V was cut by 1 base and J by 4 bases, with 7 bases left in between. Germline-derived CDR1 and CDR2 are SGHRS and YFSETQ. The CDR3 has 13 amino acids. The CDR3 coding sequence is TGCGCCAGCAGCTTGCTAGGGGCAGATACGCAGTATTTT. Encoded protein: CASSLLGADTQYF.

The CDR3 protein is CASRRGQGLGQPQHF. CDR3 DNA: TGTGCCAGTCGAAGGGGACAGGGGCTCGGCCAGCCCCAGCATTTT. V is TRBV19 and J is TRBJ1-5, with 10 bases fitting TRBD1. The CDR3 has 15 amino acids. From germline, CDR1 is LNHDA and CDR2 SQIVND (reference sequence). The trim removed 8 bases at V and 7 bases at J, leaving 11 bases unmatched.

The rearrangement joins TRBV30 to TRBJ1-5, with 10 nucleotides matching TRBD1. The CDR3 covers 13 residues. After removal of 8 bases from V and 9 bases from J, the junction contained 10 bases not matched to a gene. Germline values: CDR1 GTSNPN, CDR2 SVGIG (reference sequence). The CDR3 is CAGGTGEGLPQHF. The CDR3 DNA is TGTGCCGGGGGGACAGGGGAGGGACTGCCCCAGCATTTT. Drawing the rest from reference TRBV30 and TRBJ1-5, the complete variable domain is SQTIHQWPATLVQPVGSPLSLECTVEGTSNPNLYWYRQAAGRGLQLLFYSVGIGQISSEVPQNLSASRPQDRQFILSSKKLLLSDSGFYLCAGGTGEGLPQHFGDGTRLSIL.

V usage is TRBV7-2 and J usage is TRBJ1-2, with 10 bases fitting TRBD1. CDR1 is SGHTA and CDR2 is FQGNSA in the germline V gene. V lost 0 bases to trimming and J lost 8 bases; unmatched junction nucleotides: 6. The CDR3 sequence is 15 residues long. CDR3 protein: CASSLARGTGEGYTF. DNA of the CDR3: TGTGCCAGCAGCTTAGCGCGGGGGACAGGGGAGGGCTACACCTTC. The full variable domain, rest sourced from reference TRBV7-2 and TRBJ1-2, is GAGVSQSPSNKVTEKGKDVELRCDPISGHTALYWYRQSLGQGLEFLIYFQGNSAPDKSGLPSDRFSAERTGGSVSTLTIQRTQQEDSAVYLCASSLARGTGEGYTFGSGTRLTVV.

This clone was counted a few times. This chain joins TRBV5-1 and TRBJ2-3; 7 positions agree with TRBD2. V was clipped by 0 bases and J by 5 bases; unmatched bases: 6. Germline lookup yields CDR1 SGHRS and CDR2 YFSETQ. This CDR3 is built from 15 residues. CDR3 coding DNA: TGCGCCAGCAGCTTGGGGTTAGCGGGTGTAGATACGCAGTATTTT. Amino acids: CASSLGLAGVDTQYF.

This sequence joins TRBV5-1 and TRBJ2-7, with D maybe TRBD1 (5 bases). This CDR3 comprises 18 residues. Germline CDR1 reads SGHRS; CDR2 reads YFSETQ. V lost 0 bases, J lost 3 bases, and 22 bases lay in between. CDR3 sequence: CASSLAPAGLPFYYEQYF. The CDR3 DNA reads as TGCGCCAGCAGCTTGGCCCCTGCAGGGTTGCCATTTTACTACGAGCAGTACTTC. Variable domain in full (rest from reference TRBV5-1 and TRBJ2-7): KAGVTQTPRYLIKTRGQQVTLSCSPISGHRSVSWYQQTPGQGLQFLFEYFSETQRNKGNFPGRFSGRQFSNSRSEMNVSTLELGDSALYLCASSLAPAGLPFYYEQYFGPGTRLTVT.

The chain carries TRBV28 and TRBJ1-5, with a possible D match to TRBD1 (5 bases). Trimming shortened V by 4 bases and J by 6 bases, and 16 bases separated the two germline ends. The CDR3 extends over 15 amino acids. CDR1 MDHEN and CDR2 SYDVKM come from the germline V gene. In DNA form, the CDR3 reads TGTGCCAGCAGTTCCATAGAGGGGCAAAGTCAGCCCCAGCATTTT. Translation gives CASSSIEGQSQPQHF.

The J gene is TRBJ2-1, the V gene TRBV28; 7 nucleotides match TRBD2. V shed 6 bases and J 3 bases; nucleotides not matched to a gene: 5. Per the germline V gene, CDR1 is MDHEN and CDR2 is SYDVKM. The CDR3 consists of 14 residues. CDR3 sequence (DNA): TGTGCCAGCAGGGCTAGCGGAGGCTACAATGAGCAGTTCTTC. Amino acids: CASRASGGYNEQFF.

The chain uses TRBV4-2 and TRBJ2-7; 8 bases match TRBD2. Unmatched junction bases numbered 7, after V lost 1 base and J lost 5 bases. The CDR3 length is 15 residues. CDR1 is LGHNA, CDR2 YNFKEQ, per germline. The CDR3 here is CASSQVGGRINEQYF. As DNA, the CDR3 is TGTGCCAGCAGCCAAGTCGGCGGGAGGATCAACGAGCAGTACTTC.

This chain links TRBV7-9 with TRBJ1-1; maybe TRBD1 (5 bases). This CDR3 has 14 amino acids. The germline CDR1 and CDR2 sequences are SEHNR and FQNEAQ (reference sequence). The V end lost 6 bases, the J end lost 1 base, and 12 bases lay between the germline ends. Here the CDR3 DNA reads TGTGCCAGCAGGAAAGGGGTGGGGAACACTGAAGCTTTCTTT. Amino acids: CASRKGVGNTEAFF.

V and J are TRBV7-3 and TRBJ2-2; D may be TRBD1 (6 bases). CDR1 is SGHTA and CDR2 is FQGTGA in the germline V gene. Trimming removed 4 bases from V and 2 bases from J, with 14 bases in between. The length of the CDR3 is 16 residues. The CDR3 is CASSSPGVPNTGELFF. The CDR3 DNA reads TGTGCCAGCAGCTCCCCAGGGGTCCCAAACACCGGGGAGCTGTTTTTT. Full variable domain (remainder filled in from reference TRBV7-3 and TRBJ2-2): GAGVSQTPSNKVTEKGKYVELRCDPISGHTALYWYRQSLGQGPEFLIYFQGTGAADDSGLPNDRFFAVRPEGSVSTLKIQRTERGDSAVYLCASSSPGVPNTGELFFGEGSRLTVL.

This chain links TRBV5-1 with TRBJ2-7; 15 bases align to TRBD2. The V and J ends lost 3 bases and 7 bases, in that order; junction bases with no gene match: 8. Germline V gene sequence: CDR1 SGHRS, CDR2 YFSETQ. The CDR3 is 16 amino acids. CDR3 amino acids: CASSWTSGRAQGEQYF. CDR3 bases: TGCGCCAGCAGCTGGACTAGCGGGAGGGCCCAAGGAGAGCAGTACTTC.

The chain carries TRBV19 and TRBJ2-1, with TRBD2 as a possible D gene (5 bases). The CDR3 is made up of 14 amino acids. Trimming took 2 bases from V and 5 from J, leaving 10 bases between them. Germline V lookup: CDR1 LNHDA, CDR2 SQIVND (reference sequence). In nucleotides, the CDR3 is TGTGCCAGTAGTATAAGGACTCTCGACAATGAGCAGTTCTTC. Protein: CASSIRTLDNEQFF.

The CDR3 sequence is CASSLGWLAGDTQYF. The CDR3 region has the DNA TGTGCCAGCAGCTTGGGTTGGCTAGCGGGAGATACGCAGTATTTT. J is TRBJ2-3 and V is TRBV5-6; 8 nucleotides align to TRBD2. Unmatched junction bases numbered 5, after V lost 0 bases and J lost 5 bases. The CDR3 runs to 15 residues. From germline, CDR1 is SGHDT and CDR2 YYEEEE.

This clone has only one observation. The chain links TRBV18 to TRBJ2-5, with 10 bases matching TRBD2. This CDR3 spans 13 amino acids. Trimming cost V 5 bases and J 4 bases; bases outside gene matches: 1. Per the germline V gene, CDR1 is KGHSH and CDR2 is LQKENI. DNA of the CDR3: TGTGCCAGCTCAAGACTAGCGGGAGAGACCCAGTACTTC. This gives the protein CASSRLAGETQYF.

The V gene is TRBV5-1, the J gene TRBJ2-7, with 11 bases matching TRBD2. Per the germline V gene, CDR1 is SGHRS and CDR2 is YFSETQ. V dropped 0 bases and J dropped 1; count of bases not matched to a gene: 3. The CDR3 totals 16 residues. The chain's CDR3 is CASSLAGLADSYEQYF. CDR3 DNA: TGCGCCAGCAGCTTGGCGGGACTAGCGGATTCCTACGAGCAGTACTTC. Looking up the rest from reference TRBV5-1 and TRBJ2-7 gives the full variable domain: KAGVTQTPRYLIKTRGQQVTLSCSPISGHRSVSWYQQTPGQGLQFLFEYFSETQRNKGNFPGRFSGRQFSNSRSEMNVSTLELGDSALYLCASSLAGLADSYEQYFGPGTRLTVT.

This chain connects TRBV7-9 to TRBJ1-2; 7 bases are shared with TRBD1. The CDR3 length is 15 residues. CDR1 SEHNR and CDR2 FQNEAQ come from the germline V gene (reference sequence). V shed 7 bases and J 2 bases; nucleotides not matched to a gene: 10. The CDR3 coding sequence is TGTGCCAGCACCCGGGTTGGACAGGAGAACTATGGCTACACCTTC. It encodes CASTRVGQENYGYTF.

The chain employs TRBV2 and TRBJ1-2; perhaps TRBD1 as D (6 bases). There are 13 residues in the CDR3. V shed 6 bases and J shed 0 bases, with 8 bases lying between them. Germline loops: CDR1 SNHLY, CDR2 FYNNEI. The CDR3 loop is CASRGGANYGYTF. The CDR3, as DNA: TGTGCCAGCAGGGGGGGCGCTAACTATGGCTACACCTTC.